The clone carrying this TCR beta chain has a single count. Negative isolation yielded the CD8+ and CD4+ T cells, while FACS enriched the TEMRA cells. The CDR3 contains 16 residues. V was pared by 1 base and J by 2 bases, with 7 bases of the junction left unmatched. CDR1 MGHRA and CDR2 YSYEKL come from the germline V gene. Random hexamers primed reverse transcription of about 0.5 to 1 ug RNA. An immunoSEQ multiplex PCR generated amplified TCR beta CDR3 products spanning 54 Vbeta and 13 Jbeta. In TCRdb, the immunoSEQ multiplex PCR reads were re-called with MiXCR into one record per CDR3 protein. The data hold roughly 300,000 distinct CDR3 sequences, with approximately 85% observed a single time. The data are from a study of CD8 T cells in Susac syndrome.

Sequences were obtained from CD8+ T cells from PBMCs. The chain combines TRBV4-1 with TRBJ2-7; 8 bases fit TRBD1. This receptor was identified in a human donor with multiple sclerosis. Written as DNA, the CDR3 is TGCGCCAGCAGCCAAGGGAAGGACAGGGCCCCCTACGAGCAGTACTTC. Translation: CASSQGKDRAPYEQYF.